Listed below are T cell receptor beta chains from one sample, sequenced in a study of identical twins. TCRdb used MiXCR to reprocess the 5' RACE reads, holding one entry per CDR3 protein. The sample holds approximately 350,000 distinct CDR3 sequences, 9% to 15% seen once. These data also formed part of another study, on yellow fever vaccine responses in identical twins.

The sequencing sample was made of CD8+ T cells sorted from blood. These receptors were obtained from a young woman in good health. CDR3s include the opening cysteine and the closing phenylalanine or tryptophan. The D gene is left open where the match is weak. The listing skips clone size in some rows; elsewhere it reads once, few, many or a size class.

D gene	V gene	J gene	clone size	CDR3 protein	CDR3 DNA
.	TRBV12-3/TRBV12-4	TRBJ1-6	few	CASSSLRDLLYNSPLHF	TGTGCCAGCAGTTCCCTCAGGGATCTCCTCTATAATTCACCCCTCCACTTT
.	TRBV27	TRBJ2-3	few	CASSPAGPSTDTQYF	TGTGCCAGCAGCCCAGCGGGCCCTAGCACAGATACGCAGTATTTT
.	TRBV15	TRBJ2-3	few	CATSRVGAPTDTQYF	TGTGCCACCAGCAGAGTCGGGGCACCCACAGATACGCAGTATTTT
.	TRBV5-1	TRBJ2-3	many	CASSARVSTSTDTQYF	TGCGCCAGCAGCGCCAGGGTTTCGACTAGCACAGATACGCAGTATTTT
.	TRBV29-1	TRBJ2-1	few	CSVEDVGWGAYNEQFF	TGCAGCGTTGAAGATGTGGGGTGGGGGGCCTACAATGAGCAGTTCTTC
.	TRBV21-1	TRBJ2-1	few	CASSKGRGCNEQFF	TGTGCCAGCAGCAAGGGGCGGGGGTGCAATGAGCAGTTCTTC
TRBD2	TRBV4-1	TRBJ2-1	few	CASSRTGGPPGSNNEQFF	TGCGCCAGCAGCCGCACGGGGGGGCCTCCCGGGTCAAACAATGAGCAGTTCTTC
TRBD2	TRBV27	TRBJ2-2	few	CASSFYPSGRIVGAGELFF	TGTGCCAGCAGTTTTTATCCTAGCGGGAGAATCGTGGGGGCCGGGGAGCTGTTTTTT
TRBD1	TRBV27	TRBJ2-5	.	CASRWTGSETQYF	TGTGCCAGCAGGTGGACAGGGTCGGAGACCCAGTACTTC
TRBD1	TRBV7-2	TRBJ2-5	.	CASSLADRGLQETQYF	TGTGCCAGCAGCTTGGCGGACAGGGGGCTTCAAGAGACCCAGTACTTC
.	TRBV11-2	TRBJ1-1	few	CASSSEGAEAFF	TGTGCCAGCAGCTCCGAGGGCGCTGAAGCTTTCTTT
TRBD2	TRBV25-1	TRBJ2-3	.	CASSPGGGTQYF	TGTGCCAGCAGTCCCGGCGGGGGTACGCAGTATTTT
.	TRBV2	TRBJ2-3	.	CASISTYTDTQYF	TGTGCCAGCATTTCGACCTATACAGATACGCAGTATTTT
.	TRBV10-3	TRBJ1-4	.	CAISDQGENEKLFF	TGTGCCATCAGTGACCAGGGCGAGAATGAAAAACTGTTTTTT
.	TRBV2	TRBJ2-5	.	CAIDGEYTGSQYF	TGTGCTATAGACGGAGAGTATACCGGTTCCCAGTACTTC
TRBD2	TRBV7-8	TRBJ2-1	few	CASSPTSGSGNEQFF	TGTGCCAGCAGCCCTACTAGCGGGAGCGGTAATGAGCAGTTCTTC
TRBD2	TRBV4-1	TRBJ2-1	few	CASSPGRGRGATSSYDEQFF	TGCGCCAGCAGCCCCGGCAGAGGGCGGGGGGCCACGAGCTCCTACGATGAGCAGTTCTTC
TRBD1	TRBV7-8	TRBJ2-5	few	CASSLATAKGAETQYF	TGTGCCAGCAGCTTAGCGACAGCGAAGGGGGCAGAGACCCAGTACTTC
TRBD1	TRBV5-1	TRBJ2-1	many	CASSSETGSYEQFF	TGCGCCAGCAGCTCCGAGACAGGGAGCTATGAGCAGTTCTTC
TRBD2	TRBV11-3	TRBJ2-1	.	CASSLGGGGDYNEQFF	TGTGCCAGCAGCTTAGGGGGGGGAGGGGACTACAATGAGCAGTTCTTC
.	TRBV14	TRBJ2-1	many	CASSQDTYNEQFF	TGTGCCAGCAGCCAAGATACCTACAATGAGCAGTTCTTC
TRBD2	TRBV4-1	TRBJ2-3	.	CASSHLGGASTYTQYF	TGCGCCAGCAGCCACCTCGGGGGGGCGAGCACATATACGCAGTATTTT
.	TRBV28	TRBJ2-1	.	CATSLQGPNEQFF	TGTGCCACCAGCCTCCAGGGCCCTAATGAGCAGTTCTTC
TRBD2	TRBV3-1	TRBJ2-1	many	CASSPKGGTSGPYNEQFF	TGTGCCAGCAGCCCTAAGGGAGGGACTAGCGGCCCCTACAATGAGCAGTTCTTC
TRBD2	TRBV2	TRBJ2-7	few	CASSGKGLAGAYEQYF	TGTGCCAGCAGCGGTAAGGGACTAGCGGGAGCCTACGAGCAGTACTTC
.	TRBV3-1	TRBJ2-7	.	CASSQDSREQYF	TGTGCCAGCAGCCAAGATTCTCGGGAGCAGTACTTC
TRBD2	TRBV5-1	TRBJ2-7	few	CASSLEVAGTTYEQYF	TGCGCCAGCAGCTTGGAAGTAGCGGGGACAACCTACGAGCAGTACTTC
TRBD2	TRBV20-1	TRBJ2-5	few	CSARGLAGGPAETQYF	TGCAGTGCTAGGGGACTAGCGGGGGGCCCGGCGGAGACCCAGTACTTC
TRBD1	TRBV27	TRBJ2-7	once	CASSPLSGTGAIYEQYF	TGTGCCAGCAGTCCACTTTCCGGGACAGGGGCTATCTACGAGCAGTACTTC
.	TRBV28	TRBJ2-4	few	CASSLPRDPRDIQYF	TGTGCCAGCAGTTTACCCAGGGACCCGCGGGACATTCAGTACTTC
.	TRBV27	TRBJ2-3	few	CATRWGGTDTQYF	TGTGCCACACGTTGGGGGGGCACAGATACGCAGTATTTT
.	TRBV7-9	TRBJ2-1	few	CASSLGPPPGNEQFF	TGTGCCAGCAGCTTAGGCCCACCGCCAGGCAATGAGCAGTTCTTC
.	TRBV15	TRBJ2-6	.	CATSGEGVSGANVLTF	TGTGCCACCAGCGGAGAGGGCGTCTCTGGGGCCAACGTCCTGACTTTC
.	TRBV11-2	TRBJ2-1	few	CASSLDPLGNEQFF	TGTGCCAGCAGCTTAGATCCCCTAGGCAATGAGCAGTTCTTC
TRBD1	TRBV29-1	TRBJ2-2	few	CSVPRTGKNTGELFF	TGCAGCGTTCCCAGGACAGGGAAGAACACCGGGGAGCTGTTTTTT
TRBD2	TRBV7-8	TRBJ2-5	.	CASSPRRGLDRLYQETQYF	TGTGCCAGCAGCCCTCGGAGGGGACTAGACCGATTGTACCAAGAGACCCAGTACTTC
.	TRBV14	TRBJ2-4	.	CASSLDVSRPKNIQYF	TGTGCCAGCAGCCTAGATGTCAGCAGGCCCAAAAACATTCAGTACTTC
.	TRBV5-7	TRBJ2-7	.	CASSLRGGRLEQYF	TGTGCCAGCAGCTTGCGAGGGGGGAGGCTCGAGCAGTACTTC
.	TRBV5-1	TRBJ1-2	few	CASSLSGRGGSNYGYTF	TGCGCCAGCAGCTTGAGTGGCAGGGGAGGATCTAACTATGGCTACACCTTC
.	TRBV25-1	TRBJ2-1	few	CASSEGYEQFF	TGTGCCAGCAGTGAAGGGTATGAGCAGTTCTTC
TRBD1	TRBV20-1	TRBJ2-2	few	CSARQGSNTGELFF	TGCAGTGCCAGACAGGGGTCGAACACCGGGGAGCTGTTTTTT
TRBD2	TRBV2	TRBJ2-7	.	CASRGLAGVRYEQYF	TGTGCCAGCAGGGGACTAGCGGGAGTTAGATACGAGCAGTACTTC
.	TRBV6-1	TRBJ1-2	.	CASSADAYDAYGYTF	TGTGCCAGCAGTGCCGATGCATATGATGCTTATGGCTACACCTTC
.	TRBV20-1	TRBJ2-2	medium-sized	CSARVPRGAETTGELFF	TGCAGTGCTAGGGTCCCTAGGGGGGCCGAGACCACCGGGGAGCTGTTTTTT
TRBD2	TRBV20-1	TRBJ2-2	.	CSARDLYVGGGKNTGELFF	TGCAGTGCTAGAGATCTCTACGTTGGCGGGGGAAAAAACACCGGGGAGCTGTTTTTT
TRBD1	TRBV6-2/TRBV6-3	TRBJ2-5	.	CASRDRGRKETQYF	TGTGCCAGCAGGGACAGGGGGCGAAAAGAGACCCAGTACTTC
TRBD1	TRBV7-9	TRBJ1-2	few	CASQTGNDGYTF	TGTGCCAGCCAGACAGGGAATGATGGCTACACCTTC
TRBD2	TRBV11-1	TRBJ2-1	.	CASSLERVAGGPHSYNEQFF	TGTGCCAGCAGCTTAGAGAGGGTAGCGGGGGGCCCCCACTCCTACAATGAGCAGTTCTTC
.	TRBV6-6	TRBJ1-1	.	CASSYGTHTEAFF	TGTGCCAGCAGTTATGGGACGCACACTGAAGCTTTCTTT